In this sample, the clone carrying this T cell receptor beta chain turned up a few times. Clones were sequenced by immunoSEQ multiplex PCR, and TCRdb holds only the in-frame ones, with some missing. Found here are 90,000 to 150,000 clones, 75% to 90% of them singletons; the top ten hold approximately 2.5%. The sample is drawn from a study of T cell responses to AZD1222 COVID-19 vaccine. Trimming cost V 2 bases and J 2 bases, with 9 bases left between them. The CDR3 sequence is 14 residues long. The germline V gene encodes CDR1 SGHNT and CDR2 YENEEA. The sequenced sample was peripheral blood, obtained 28 days after the second AZD1222 dose. This rearrangement joins TRBV11-3 to TRBJ2-5; D possibly corresponds to TRBD1 (6 bases). This TCR was sampled from an adult who received the AZD1222 COVID-19 vaccine. Here the CDR3 reads CASSLQGTQETQYF. In nucleotides, the CDR3 is TGTGCCAGCAGCTTACAGGGGACGCAAGAGACCCAGTACTTC.